This T cell receptor beta chain was observed in a study of identical twins. From germline, CDR1 is SGHTS and CDR2 YDEGEE. The CDR3 has 14 amino acids. V was cut by 1 base and J by 2 bases, with 8 bases left in between. With template switching, a universal primer site was added, and the cDNA carried unique molecular identifiers. TCRdb reprocessed the 5' RACE reads with MiXCR, giving one entry per CDR3 protein. In the table there are 1.5 million to 2 million distinct CDR3 sequences, under 35% of which are singletons. This sequence joins TRBV5-8 and TRBJ2-3; D remains unclear. The sample consisted of cord blood. This TCR came from a newborn girl in good health. The CDR3 is CASSLIGHTDTQYF. For the CDR3, the DNA is TGTGCCAGCAGCTTGATTGGCCACACAGATACGCAGTATTTT. The full variable domain, with the rest looked up from reference TRBV5-8 and TRBJ2-3, is EAGVTQSPTHLIKTRGQQATLRCSPISGHTSVYWYQQALGLGLQFLLWYDEGEERNRGNFPPRFSGRQFPNYSSELNVNALELEDSALYLCASSLIGHTDTQYFGPGTRLTVL.